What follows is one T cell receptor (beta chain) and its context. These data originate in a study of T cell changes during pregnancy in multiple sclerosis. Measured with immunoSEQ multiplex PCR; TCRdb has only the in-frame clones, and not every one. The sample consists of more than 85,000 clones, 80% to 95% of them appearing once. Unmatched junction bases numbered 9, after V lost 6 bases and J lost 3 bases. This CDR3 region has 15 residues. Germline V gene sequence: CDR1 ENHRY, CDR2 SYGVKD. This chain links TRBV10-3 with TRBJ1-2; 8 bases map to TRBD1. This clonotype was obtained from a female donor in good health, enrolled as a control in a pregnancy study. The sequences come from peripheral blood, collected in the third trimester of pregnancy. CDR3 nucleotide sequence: TGTGCCATCAGAACTGGACAGGGTCTCGACTATGGCTACACCTTC. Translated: CAIRTGQGLDYGYTF.